What follows are 5 T cell receptor beta chains derived from one specimen sequenced in a study of cytomegalovirus exposure and HLA in healthy donors. The PCR was carried out with 60 Vbeta primers and 13 Jbeta primers. TCRdb's copy holds only in-frame clones and misses some; the assay was immunoSEQ multiplex PCR. This sample's table has 80,000 to 100,000 clones. Sequencing was carried out using PBMCs. The receptors come from a man aged 45-65 years in good health and CMV-seronegative.

The V and J genes are TRBV6-5 and TRBJ1-4, with 8 bases aligning to TRBD1. J gave up 8 bases and V 4 bases, and 0 bases lay outside the gene matches. The CDR3 covers 12 residues. CDR1 and CDR2 (germline): MNHEY, SVGAGI. CDR3 nucleotide sequence: TGTGCCAGCAGTTGGGACAGGGAAAAACTGTTTTTT. Translating gives CASSWDREKLFF.

DNA for the CDR3: TGTGCCAGCAGCCCGCCGGGACAGGGGGCGTATGACGGGGAGCTGTTTTTT. Its translation is CASSPPGQGAYDGELFF. The chain links TRBV25-1 to TRBJ2-2; 12 bases line up with TRBD1. The CDR3 is 17 amino acids. Germline V lookup: CDR1 MGHDK, CDR2 SYGVNS. J gave up 7 bases and V 6 bases, and 12 bases lay outside the gene matches.

The chain links TRBV28 to TRBJ2-3; 7 nucleotides align to TRBD2. Per the germline V gene, CDR1 is MDHEN and CDR2 is SYDVKM. The V segment lost 7 bases and the J segment 8 bases; nucleotides outside the gene matches: 6. The CDR3 consists of 12 residues. In DNA, the CDR3 is TGTGCCAGCATTCATACGGGGGGTACGCAGTATTTT. Translating gives CASIHTGGTQYF. Combining the CDR3 with reference TRBV28 and TRBJ2-3 gives the whole variable domain DVKVTQSSRYLVKRTGEKVFLECVQDMDHENMFWYRQDPGLGLRLIYFSYDVKMKEKGDIPEGYSVSREKKERFSLILESASTNQTSMYLCASIHTGGTQYFGPGTRLTVL.

This sequence joins TRBV10-3 and TRBJ1-1; D gene uncertain. V lost 7 bases, J lost 6 bases, and 15 bases lay in between. Germline-derived CDR1 and CDR2 are ENHRY and SYGVKD. There are 13 residues in the CDR3. The CDR3 protein is CAITGSSGSEAFF. CDR3 coding DNA: TGTGCCATCACTGGGTCGTCAGGCTCTGAAGCTTTCTTT.

The chain carries TRBV5-1 and TRBJ1-6, with TRBD1 matching over 7 bases. Germline V gene data show CDR1 as SGHRS and CDR2 as YFSETQ. With 1 base clipped from V and 8 bases from J, the junction kept 12 bases outside the gene matches. This CDR3 has 17 amino acids. CDR3 residues: CASSLNTGAGGDSPLHF. The CDR3 nucleotides are TGCGCCAGCAGCTTGAATACAGGGGCGGGGGGGGATTCACCCCTCCACTTT.